This entry concerns a single T cell receptor beta chain. Its antigen is still unknown. Base qualities are missing; no much larger clone stands one base away. These data come from a study of blood T cell repertoires in COVID-19 (dated by TCRdb to the early 2020s). Looking at the study overall: Samples from collaborators originated in the United States, Italy and Spain and spanned both the acute and convalescent phases of COVID-19. The prospective study material was composed of cDNA or gDNA derived from T cells, B-cell-depleted T cells, or PBMCs. HLA class I and class II types, where available, came from metadata supplied by the sample provider rather than from assay-based typing. A de-identified subject ID, COVID-19 status, age in years and sex were almost always included in the sample metadata. Samples were obtained from the ongoing ImmuneRACE study (first 160 participants) and from approximately 1,200 subjects provided by 6 global collaborators. The repertoires were released in a freely available public database meant as a resource for research on the immune response to SARS-CoV-2. Deeply sampled blood TCRbeta repertoires from subjects exposed to, actively infected with, or recovered from COVID-19 were included in the dataset.

Beyond this particular receptor, the publication reports: The quantity of clinical and demographic metadata differed by source and by participant and was supplied without curation.

The immunoSEQ Assay, a bias-controlled multiplex PCR, was used to amplify TCRbeta CDR3 regions from genomic DNA. The original methods were these. The number of nucleated cells in each sample was estimated by amplification of reference gene primers within the assay. To quantify the absolute abundance of each unique TCRbeta CDR3 rearrangement, sequence reads were collapsed and filtered. For each sample, productive Simpson clonality was calculated as the square root of Simpson's diversity index across productive rearrangements. Here the immuneACCESS table is served through TCRdb, limited to in-frame sequences with V and J called. Missing clones are a known gap in these copies; in checked studies unresolved V genes cover under half, and the rest lacks a known reason. The V and J calls and clone size were taken over from that table, and D and trimming were inferred from the DNA. This sample holds 200,000 to 300,000 clones; 75% to 90% were observed only once. The leading ten clones occupy 1.5% to 2% of the sample.

Collaborating institutions collected whole blood in K2EDTA tubes following their own protocols. For TCRbeta analysis, collaborator samples were shipped as frozen whole blood, as isolated PBMCs, or as DNA extracted from either sample type. Sequencing was carried out using peripheral blood. The receptor's source is a young man with active or convalescent COVID-19.

The nucleotide sequence is given as TGTGCCAGCAGTACACCCCATAAGGAAGCTTTCTTT. It codes for CASSTPHKEAFF. The sequence joins TRBV6-5 to TRBJ1-1; the D gene is not confidently resolved. CDR1 and CDR2 (MNHEY, SVGAGI) derive from the germline V gene. V is clipped by 5 bases and J by 8 bases, and the sequence between their germline boundaries is 12 bases long. The CDR3 runs 12 residues from the cysteine to the phenylalanine. Only the CDR3 DNA stays, 36 bases, in frame from base 1.